One and the same sample provided the 23 T cell receptor beta chains below, sequenced in a study of cytomegalovirus exposure and HLA in healthy donors. The primer mix had 60 Vbeta and 13 Jbeta primers. Some clones are missing from TCRdb's copy, which holds only in-frame ones; the method was immunoSEQ multiplex PCR. Here the sample spans 100,000 to 120,000 clones, roughly two thirds being singletons. Sequencing was carried out using PBMCs. All receptors come from a young man in good health and CMV-seropositive.

This clone occurred a few times. The chain has TRBV13 and TRBJ2-7, with TRBD2 matching over 8 bases. The CDR3 contains 14 residues. With 5 bases clipped from V and 1 base from J, the junction kept 4 bases outside the gene matches. Looked up from germline, CDR1 is PRHDT and CDR2 is FYEKMQ (reference sequence). CDR3 in DNA: TGTGCCAGCAGCCTCCGACTAGCGTCCTACGAGCAGTACTTC. Its protein product is CASSLRLASYEQYF.

The CDR3 here is CASQDIHSGNTIYF. The CDR3 DNA is TGTGCCAGTCAAGACATTCACTCTGGAAACACCATATATTTT. The genes are TRBV25-1 and TRBJ1-3, with D uncertain. The V and J ends lost 9 bases and 0 bases respectively, with 12 bases between them. The germline V gene encodes CDR1 MGHDK and CDR2 SYGVNS. The CDR3 is made up of 14 amino acids.

This clone was picked up a small number of times. The chain joins TRBV9 to TRBJ2-3, with 8 bases matching TRBD2. The V gene end was trimmed by 4 bases and the J gene end by 3 bases; junction bases not matched to a gene: 10. Germline V CDR1 and CDR2: SGDLS, YYNGEE. The CDR3 contains 16 residues. CDR3 in amino acids: CASSQRGGGPTDTQYF. For the CDR3, the DNA is TGTGCCAGCAGCCAGAGGGGCGGGGGGCCTACAGATACGCAGTATTTT. Supplemented by reference TRBV9 and TRBJ2-3, the full variable domain reads DSGVTQTPKHLITATGQRVTLRCSPRSGDLSVYWYQQSLDQGLQFLIQYYNGEERAKGNILERFSAQQFPDLHSELNLSSLELGDSALYFCASSQRGGGPTDTQYFGPGTRLTVL.

This chain connects TRBV7-9 to TRBJ2-1; 9 nucleotides agree with TRBD2. Germline values: CDR1 SEHNR, CDR2 FQNEAQ (reference sequence). The CDR3 totals 15 residues. The J segment lost 7 bases and the V segment lost 1 base, leaving 5 bases of the junction unmatched. The CDR3 protein is CASSLGLAGENEQFF. The DNA for the CDR3 is TGTGCCAGCAGCTTAGGATTAGCGGGGGAGAATGAGCAGTTCTTC.

V gene TRBV7-6 combines with J gene TRBJ1-3; no clear D. Germline V gene data show CDR1 as SGHVS and CDR2 as FNYEAQ. Trimming took off 6 bases at V and 3 bases at J, with 15 bases between the two ends. The CDR3 runs to 15 residues. The CDR3 DNA is TGTGCCAGCAGTCCCCCGGGGTTGAGTGGAAACACCATATATTTT. Translating it yields CASSPPGLSGNTIYF.

V is TRBV6-1 and J is TRBJ2-5; TRBD2 matches at 8 bases. This CDR3 is 15 amino acids long. V dropped 3 bases and J dropped 4; count of bases not matched to a gene: 7. Germline CDR1 MNHNS, CDR2 SASEGT. In nucleotides, the CDR3 is TGTGCCAGCAGTGAGGCCTCGGGGGGGCCAGAGACCCAGTACTTC. As protein: CASSEASGGPETQYF.

The chain is built from TRBV4-1 and TRBJ1-2; 7 positions agree with TRBD1. CDR3 length: 14 residues. Trimming cost V 4 bases and J 2 bases; bases outside gene matches: 4. Germline assignment: CDR1 MGHRA and CDR2 YSYEKL. The CDR3 here is CASSPHRGNYGYTF. The CDR3 coding sequence is TGCGCCAGCAGCCCCCACAGGGGAAACTATGGCTACACCTTC.

V is TRBV11-2 and J is TRBJ2-1; 11 bases fit TRBD2. The CDR3 length is 19 residues. The junction had 9 bases not matched to a gene; V was cut back by 2 bases and J by 0 bases. The germline gives CDR1 SGHAT, CDR2 FQNNGV. The CDR3 coding sequence is TGTGCCAGCAGCTTAAGGGTAGCGGGGGGGAGTAGCTCCTACAATGAGCAGTTCTTC. Residues: CASSLRVAGGSSSYNEQFF.

By share of the sample, this clone is medium-sized (0.01 to 0.1%). The chain uses TRBV2 and TRBJ1-1; 7 bases line up with TRBD1. The CDR3 is 13 amino acids. Losses at the gene ends were 7 bases for V and 3 bases for J; bases not matched to a gene: 5. Germline lookup yields CDR1 SNHLY and CDR2 FYNNEI. This CDR3 is CASNPDRDTEAFF. For the CDR3, the DNA is TGTGCCAGCAACCCCGACAGGGACACTGAAGCTTTCTTT.

The rearrangement uses TRBV7-2 and TRBJ1-2; tentatively, D is TRBD1 (5 bases). Trimming took 7 bases from V and 12 from J, leaving 18 bases between them. This CDR3 has 12 residues. Germline V gene data show CDR1 as SGHTA and CDR2 as FQGNSA. The CDR3 spells CASTQGVASNTF. The CDR3 DNA follows: TGTGCCAGCACCCAAGGGGTAGCCTCAAACACCTTC.

J is TRBJ2-5 and V is TRBV6-1; 8 bases agree with TRBD1. The CDR3 runs to 16 residues. Germline-derived CDR1 and CDR2 are MNHNS and SASEGT. V gave up 4 bases and J gave up 3 bases; unmatched junction bases: 10. The CDR3 protein is CASSGRQGRLKETQYF. CDR3 DNA sequence: TGTGCCAGCAGTGGTAGACAGGGGAGGTTAAAAGAGACCCAGTACTTC.

The table lists this clone with a count of one. V and J are TRBV4-1 and TRBJ2-7; no reliable D call. CDR1 is MGHRA, CDR2 YSYEKL, per germline. Trimming removed 4 bases at V and 0 bases at J, with 16 bases between. This CDR3 is 16 amino acids long. The DNA for the CDR3 is TGCGCCAGCAGCCCTACCTCTGCGGCCCGCTCCTACGAGCAGTACTTC. Its translation: CASSPTSAARSYEQYF.

This clone occurred a few times. The chain uses TRBV19 and TRBJ1-2; D is ambiguous. V was pared by 9 bases and J by 2 bases, with 10 bases between. Germline assignment: CDR1 LNHDA and CDR2 SQIVND (reference sequence). The length of the CDR3 is 12 residues. In nucleotides, the CDR3 is TGTGCCAGCCACCGGGGAAACTATGGCTACACCTTC. It specifies CASHRGNYGYTF.

J is TRBJ1-2 and V is TRBV27; D is unresolved. Trimming removed 5 bases at V and 7 bases at J, with 11 bases between. CDR1 and CDR2 from the germline V gene are MNHEY and SMNVEV (reference sequence). The CDR3 totals 12 residues. CDR3 in amino acids: CASSPTRGGYTF. The CDR3 DNA sequence: TGTGCCAGCAGTCCAACCCGGGGTGGCTACACCTTC.

The chain carries TRBV28 and TRBJ1-5, with 8 bases aligning to TRBD1. This CDR3 has 15 amino acids. Germline CDR1 MDHEN, CDR2 SYDVKM. V was clipped by 4 bases and J by 11 bases; unmatched bases: 13. The CDR3 DNA reads as TGTGCCAGCAGTTCTCGGACAGGGCGGGTAGGGGCCCAGCATTTT. The encoded protein is CASSSRTGRVGAQHF.

The chain links TRBV2 to TRBJ2-7, with D tentatively TRBD2 (6 bases). The germline CDR1 and CDR2 sequences are SNHLY and FYNNEI. Trimming pared 6 bases from V and 4 bases from J, leaving 16 bases between. The CDR3 extends over 14 amino acids. In DNA, the CDR3 is TGTGCCAGCAGCCCCCGGGACGGGACTTACGAGCAGTACGTC. Protein: CASSPRDGTYEQYV.

The V call is TRBV29-1, the J call TRBJ2-3; D may be TRBD2 (6 bases). CDR1 and CDR2 (germline): SQVTM, ANQGSEA. Trimming took off 5 bases at V and 5 bases at J, with 20 bases between the two ends. This CDR3 has 15 amino acids. CDR3 region: CSVSGGEAPEDTQYF. CDR3 bases: TGCAGCGTTTCCGGCGGGGAGGCCCCTGAAGATACGCAGTATTTT.

The V and J genes are TRBV6-5 and TRBJ1-4; TRBD1 matches 7 bases. The CDR3 covers 15 residues. Germline V lookup: CDR1 MNHEY, CDR2 SVGAGI. V shed 0 bases, J shed 5 bases, and the junction held 3 bases outside the gene matches. The CDR3 nucleotides are TGTGCCAGCAGTTACTCTACAGGGGAGAATGAAAAACTGTTTTTT. Amino acids: CASSYSTGENEKLFF.

The chain recombines TRBV2 with TRBJ1-5; 7 bases fit TRBD1. Germline values: CDR1 SNHLY, CDR2 FYNNEI. The CDR3 runs to 13 residues. With V trimmed by 7 bases and J by 5 bases, 5 bases remained unmatched. The CDR3 spells CASTPDRDQPQHF. CDR3 DNA: TGTGCCAGCACCCCAGACAGGGATCAGCCCCAGCATTTT.

The J gene is TRBJ1-2, the V gene TRBV29-1; no clear D. The CDR3 has 12 amino acids. Per germline, CDR1 SQVTM and CDR2 ANQGSEA. V dropped 0 bases and J dropped 4 bases, with 6 bases sitting between them. The CDR3 DNA reads as TGCAGCGTTGAAGAGGGCCCCTATGGCTACACCTTC. Translated: CSVEEGPYGYTF. Using reference TRBV29-1 and TRBJ1-2 for the parts outside the CDR3, the full variable domain is SAVISQKPSRDICQRGTSLTIQCQVDSQVTMMFWYRQQPGQSLTLIATANQGSEATYESGFVIDKFPISRPNLTFSTLTVSNMSPEDSSIYLCSVEEGPYGYTFGSGTRLTVV.

V and J are TRBV2 and TRBJ1-4; no clear D. The CDR3 length is 14 residues. The germline V gene encodes CDR1 SNHLY and CDR2 FYNNEI. V was clipped by 2 bases and J by 7 bases, with 11 bases between them. The DNA for the CDR3 is TGTGCCAGCAGTGAAATTCAGGAGGGTGAAAAACTGTTTTTT. Its translation: CASSEIQEGEKLFF.

The V and J genes are TRBV6-1 and TRBJ2-1; TRBD1 matches at 7 bases. J lost 5 bases, V lost 2 bases, and 9 bases had no gene match. The CDR3 is made up of 16 amino acids. Germline assignment: CDR1 MNHNS and CDR2 SASEGT. Here the CDR3 reads CASSEKGANFNNEQFF. The CDR3 DNA reads TGTGCCAGCAGTGAAAAGGGGGCTAACTTCAACAATGAGCAGTTCTTC.

The V call is TRBV6-5, the J call TRBJ1-4; TRBD1 is a possible D gene (6 bases). V lost 2 bases to trimming and J lost 7 bases, with 11 bases between them. The CDR3 has 14 residues. CDR1 and CDR2 from the germline V gene are MNHEY and SVGAGI. The CDR3 reads CASSYDRPGEKLFF. The DNA of the CDR3 is TGTGCCAGCAGTTACGACAGGCCAGGTGAAAAACTGTTTTTT.